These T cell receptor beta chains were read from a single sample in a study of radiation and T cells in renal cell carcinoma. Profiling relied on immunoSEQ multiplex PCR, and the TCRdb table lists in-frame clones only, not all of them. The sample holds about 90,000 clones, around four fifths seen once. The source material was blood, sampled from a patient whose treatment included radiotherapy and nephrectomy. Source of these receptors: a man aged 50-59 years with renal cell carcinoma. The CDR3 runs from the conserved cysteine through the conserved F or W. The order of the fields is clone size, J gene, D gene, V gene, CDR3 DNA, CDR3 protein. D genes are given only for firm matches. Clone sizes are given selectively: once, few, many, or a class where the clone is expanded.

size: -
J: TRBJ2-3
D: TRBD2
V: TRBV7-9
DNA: TGTGCCAGCAGCTTATCCCACGGAGCGGGAGTTCCAGATACGCAGTATTTT
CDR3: CASSLSHGAGVPDTQYF

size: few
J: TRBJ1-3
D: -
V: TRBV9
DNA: TGTGCCAGCAGCGTACTACAGGGAGGAGACACCATATATTTT
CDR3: CASSVLQGGDTIYF

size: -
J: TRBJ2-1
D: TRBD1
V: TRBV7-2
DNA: TGTGCCAGCAGCATCGGACAGGGGGCCTACAATGAGCAGTTCTTC
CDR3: CASSIGQGAYNEQFF

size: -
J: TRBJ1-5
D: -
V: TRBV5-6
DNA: TGTGCCAGCAGCTCGCTATGGCGGGGGCCCCAGCATTTT
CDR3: CASSSLWRGPQHF

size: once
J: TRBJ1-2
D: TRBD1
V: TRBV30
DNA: TGTGCCTGGAGCCCGGGACAGGGGGCAAGTGGCTACACCTTC
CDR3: CAWSPGQGASGYTF

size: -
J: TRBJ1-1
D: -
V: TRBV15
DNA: TGTGCCACCAGCGTAAACAGGGTAGACACTGAAGCTTTCTTT
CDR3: CATSVNRVDTEAFF

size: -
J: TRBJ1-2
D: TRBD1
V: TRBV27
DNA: TGTGCCAGCAGTCCAGGACAGGGAGGCTACACCTTC
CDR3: CASSPGQGGYTF

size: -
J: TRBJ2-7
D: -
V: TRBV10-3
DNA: TGTGCCATCAGTGAGTCGCAGTACGAGCAGTACTTC
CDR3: CAISESQYEQYF

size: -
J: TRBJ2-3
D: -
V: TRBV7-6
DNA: TGTGCCAGCAGCCCAAACCAGGGGAGCACAGATACGCAGTATTTT
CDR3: CASSPNQGSTDTQYF

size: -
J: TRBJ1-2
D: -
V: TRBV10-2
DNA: TGCGCCAGCAGTGATCAGGGAGTCGCTAACTATGGCTACACCTTC
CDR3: CASSDQGVANYGYTF

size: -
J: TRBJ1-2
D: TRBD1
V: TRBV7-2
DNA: TGTGCCAGCAGCTTAGATGACAGGGTTGGCGGCTACACCTTC
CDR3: CASSLDDRVGGYTF

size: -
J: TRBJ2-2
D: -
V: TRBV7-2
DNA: TGTGCCAGCAGCTTTTCTCCTCGGAGCACTGGCGGGGAGCTGTTTTTT
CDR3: CASSFSPRSTGGELFF

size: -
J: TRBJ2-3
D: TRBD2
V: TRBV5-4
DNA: TGTGCCAGCAGCTTAGAGCGGGGGCTAGATACGCAGTATTTT
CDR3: CASSLERGLDTQYF

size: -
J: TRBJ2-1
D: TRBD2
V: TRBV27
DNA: TGTGCCAGCAGTAAACTACTAGCGGGAGGTTACAATGAGCAGTTCTTC
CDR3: CASSKLLAGGYNEQFF

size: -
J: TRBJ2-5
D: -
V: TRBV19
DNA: TGTGCCAGTAGTAAACCAGCCCCTCTAGGTTCTCAAGAGACCCAGTACTTC
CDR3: CASSKPAPLGSQETQYF

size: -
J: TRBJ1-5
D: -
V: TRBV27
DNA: TGTGCCAGCTCCCGAGCCGGGGCAGGGGAACAGCCCCAGCATTTT
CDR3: CASSRAGAGEQPQHF

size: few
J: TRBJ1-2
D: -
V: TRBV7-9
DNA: TGTGCCAGCAGCTTAGCGCCAGGGGCTGGGCGTTATGGCTACACCTTC
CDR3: CASSLAPGAGRYGYTF

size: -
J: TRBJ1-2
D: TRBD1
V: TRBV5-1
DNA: TGCGCCAGCGGGGGACAGCCCTATGGCTACACCTTC
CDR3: CASGGQPYGYTF

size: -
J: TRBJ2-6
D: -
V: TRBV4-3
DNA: TGCGCCAGCAGCCAAGATCTCAGGATTGGACTCCTGACTTTC
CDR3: CASSQDLRIGLLTF

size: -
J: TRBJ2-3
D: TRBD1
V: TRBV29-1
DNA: TGCAGCGTTGTTTTTTGGGACAGGGCTGGAGATACGCAGTATTTT
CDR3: CSVVFWDRAGDTQYF

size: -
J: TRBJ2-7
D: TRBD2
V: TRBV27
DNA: TGTGCCAGCAGTTGGGGGGCGGGGGGAACCTACGAGCAGTACTTC
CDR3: CASSWGAGGTYEQYF

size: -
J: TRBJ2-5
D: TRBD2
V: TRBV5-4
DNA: TGTGCCAGCAGGGCCGGGACTAGCGGGCTGGGGGCCCAGTACTTC
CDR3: CASRAGTSGLGAQYF

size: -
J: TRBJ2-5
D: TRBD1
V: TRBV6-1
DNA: TGTGCCAGCAGATGGACAGGGGGGGAAGAGACCCAGTACTTC
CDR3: CASRWTGGEETQYF

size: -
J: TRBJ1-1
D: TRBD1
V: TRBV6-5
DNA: TGTGCCAGCACCAAATGGGGACAGGGGGCGCGAGCTTTCTTT
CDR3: CASTKWGQGARAFF

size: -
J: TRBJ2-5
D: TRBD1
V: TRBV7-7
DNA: TGTGCTAGCAGCGCCGACAGGGGTACTGATGAGACCCAGTACTTC
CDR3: CASSADRGTDETQYF

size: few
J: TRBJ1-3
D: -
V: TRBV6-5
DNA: TGTGCCAGCAGGGAAGCACCTGGAAACACCATATATTTT
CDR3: CASREAPGNTIYF

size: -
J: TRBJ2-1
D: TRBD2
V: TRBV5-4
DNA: TGTGCCAGCAGACTGGGACTAGCGGGTTATGAGCAGTTCTTC
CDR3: CASRLGLAGYEQFF

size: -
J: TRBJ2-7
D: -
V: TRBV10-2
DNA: TGCGCCAGCAGGGTTTTACAAGAACAAAGCTACGAGCAGTACTTC
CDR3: CASRVLQEQSYEQYF

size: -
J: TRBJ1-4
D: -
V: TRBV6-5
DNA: TGTGCCAGCAGTTACTCGAGTCCGGGGAGGAGTGAAAAACTGTTTTTT
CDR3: CASSYSSPGRSEKLFF

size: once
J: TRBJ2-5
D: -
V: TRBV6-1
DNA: TGTGCCAGCGTGAGACACCCCCAAGAGACCCAGTACTTC
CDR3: CASVRHPQETQYF

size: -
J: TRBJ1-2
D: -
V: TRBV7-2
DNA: TGTGCCAGCACCCTGGCAGGCATTAACTATGGCTACACCTTC
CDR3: CASTLAGINYGYTF

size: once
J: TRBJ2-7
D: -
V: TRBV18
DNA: TGTGCCAGCTCACCGGGCGTCTCGAGCTCCTACGAGCAGTACTTC
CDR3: CASSPGVSSSYEQYF

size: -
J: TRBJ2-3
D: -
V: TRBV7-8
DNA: TGTGCCAGTAAGCTTAGAGGCTCCGGGCAAGGGACAGATACGCAGTATTTT
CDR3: CASKLRGSGQGTDTQYF

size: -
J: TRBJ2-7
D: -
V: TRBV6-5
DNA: TGTGCCAGCGTTGGGTACCAGAGCTCCTACGAGCAGTACTTC
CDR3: CASVGYQSSYEQYF

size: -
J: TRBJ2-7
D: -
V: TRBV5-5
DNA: TGTGCCAGCAGCACACCCCCAAGCTACGAGCAGTACTTC
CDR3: CASSTPPSYEQYF

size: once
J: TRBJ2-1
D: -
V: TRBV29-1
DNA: TGCAGCGTTGATTGGCGAAACGAGCAGTTCTTC
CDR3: CSVDWRNEQFF

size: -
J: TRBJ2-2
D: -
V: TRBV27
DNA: TGTGCCAGCAGTGTTAGGGCAGGCACCGGGGAGCTGTTTTTT
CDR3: CASSVRAGTGELFF

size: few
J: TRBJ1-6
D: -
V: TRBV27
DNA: TGTGCCAGCCGTGCCCATGACTCCTATAATTCACCCCTCCACTTT
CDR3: CASRAHDSYNSPLHF

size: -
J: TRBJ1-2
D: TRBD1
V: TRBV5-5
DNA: TGTGCCAGCAGCTGGGGCGGACAGGAAGCTAACTATGGCTACACCTTC
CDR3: CASSWGGQEANYGYTF

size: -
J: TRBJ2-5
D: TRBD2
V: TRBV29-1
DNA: TGCAGCGCGGGACTAGCGGGAGTTGAGACCCAGTACTTC
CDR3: CSAGLAGVETQYF

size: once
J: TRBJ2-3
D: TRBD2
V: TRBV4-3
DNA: TGCGCCAGCAGCCATCCACTTTCCGGGACTAGCGGGGTTAGGCAGTATTTT
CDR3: CASSHPLSGTSGVRQYF

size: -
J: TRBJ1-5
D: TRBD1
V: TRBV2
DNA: TGTGCCAGCAGCGGGACAGGGGGGGATCAGCCCCAGCATTTT
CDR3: CASSGTGGDQPQHF

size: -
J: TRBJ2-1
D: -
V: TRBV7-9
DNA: TGTGCCAGCAGCTTAAAAGGGAATGAGCAGTTCTTC
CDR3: CASSLKGNEQFF

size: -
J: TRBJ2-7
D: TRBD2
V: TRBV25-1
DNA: TGTGCCAGCAGTAAAGCGGGGGCCCGAGCTCCCGAGCAGTACTTC
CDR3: CASSKAGARAPEQYF

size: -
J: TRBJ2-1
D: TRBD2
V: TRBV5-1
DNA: TGCGCCAGCAGCTTGGCGGCGGGGGGGAGAAATGAGCAGTTCTTC
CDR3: CASSLAAGGRNEQFF

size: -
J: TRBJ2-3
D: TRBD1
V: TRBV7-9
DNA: TGTGCCAGCTCAGGCCGGGGACAGTACACAGATACGCAGTATTTT
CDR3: CASSGRGQYTDTQYF

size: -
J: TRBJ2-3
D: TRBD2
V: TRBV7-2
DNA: TGTGCCAGCAGCTTTTTTAGCGGGGGACGTACAGATACGCAGTATTTT
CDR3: CASSFFSGGRTDTQYF

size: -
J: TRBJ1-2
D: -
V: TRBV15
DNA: TGTGCCACCAGCAGAGTGAACTATGGCTACACCTTC
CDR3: CATSRVNYGYTF

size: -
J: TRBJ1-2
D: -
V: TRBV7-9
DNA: TGTGCCAGCAGCTTAGCCGGGCGGATAAACTATGGCTACACCTTC
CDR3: CASSLAGRINYGYTF

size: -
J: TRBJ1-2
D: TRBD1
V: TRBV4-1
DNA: TGCGCCAGCAGCCCGTCGAGGGACAGGGGGTACCCCTATGGCTACACCTTC
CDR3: CASSPSRDRGYPYGYTF

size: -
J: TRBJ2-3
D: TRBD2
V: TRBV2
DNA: TGTGCCAGCTGGGCTCTAGCGGGAGAGGGAGATACGCAGTATTTT
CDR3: CASWALAGEGDTQYF

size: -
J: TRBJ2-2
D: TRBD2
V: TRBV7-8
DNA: TGTGCCAGCAGCAGCCTACTAGCGGAAAGGTTTCCCGGGGAGCTGTTTTTT
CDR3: CASSSLLAERFPGELFF

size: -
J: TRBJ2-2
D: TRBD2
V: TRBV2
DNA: TGTGCCAGCAGGGCGACTAGCGGGCTGAACACCGGGGAGCTGTTTTTT
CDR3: CASRATSGLNTGELFF

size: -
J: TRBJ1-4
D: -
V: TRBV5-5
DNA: TGTGCCAGCAGCTTCTATACTGCAACTAATGAAAAACTGTTTTTT
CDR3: CASSFYTATNEKLFF